What follows are 2 T cell receptor beta chains derived from one specimen sequenced in a study of T cell responses to AZD1222 COVID-19 vaccine. Profiled with immunoSEQ multiplex PCR; TCRdb holds only in-frame clones, not every one. The table shows some 100,000 clones, with around 90% occurring only once. The input for sequencing was peripheral blood, taken on day 0 of AZD1222 vaccination. These receptors were obtained from an adult in good health.

The chain couples TRBV11-1 to TRBJ2-1; TRBD1 matches 7 bases. The CDR3 runs to 13 residues. Germline CDR1 SGHAT, CDR2 FQDESV (reference sequence). V shed 5 bases and J 5 bases; nucleotides not matched to a gene: 3. This chain's CDR3 is CASSSDRDNEQFF. The CDR3 DNA is TGTGCCAGCAGCAGCGACAGGGACAATGAGCAGTTCTTC.

This CDR3 is CACSGLYGYGYTF. The CDR3 DNA follows: TGTGCCTGCTCAGGGCTTTATGGCTATGGCTACACCTTC. The J gene is TRBJ1-2, the V gene TRBV19; perhaps TRBD1 as D (5 bases). CDR3 size: 13 residues. Germline assignment: CDR1 LNHDA and CDR2 SQIVND (reference sequence). The ends were cut back, 11 bases at V and 4 bases at J, with 17 bases in the middle.